This TCR beta chain originates from a study of CD8+ T cells in alopecia areata. Study at large: Treated patients were dosed with oral tofacitinib, taking 5 to 10 mg twice daily. Study results and limitations: Normal scalp showed lower clonality than lesional scalp, especially alopecia totalis/universalis. Many expanded lesional clones persisted in scalp and blood during tofacitinib treatment.

The treatment here: oral pan-JAK inhibitor, 5-10 mg twice daily. Lesional scalp punch biopsies and peripheral blood came from alopecia areata patients. Sequencing relied on a cDNA template that was reverse transcribed from extracted RNA. Here immunoSEQ multiplex PCR was the method, and the copy in TCRdb shows in-frame clones only, minus some. The table includes nearly 7,500 clones, under 70% detected once. In germline, CDR1 is LGHNA, CDR2 YSLEER. The CDR3 loop spans 16 amino acids. The V end was cut by 2 bases, the J end by 3 bases, with 16 bases between. Details on this clone: The antigen is unknown.

This clonotype was sampled from a human donor with alopecia areata. This chain uses TRBV4-3 with TRBJ1-2, with D possibly matching TRBD1 (6 bases). This specimen was skin, taken at week 4, from a patient treated with tofacitinib. DNA of the CDR3: TGCGCCAGCAGCCAATTAATCTCAGGGGCCTACTATGGCTACACCTTC. Residues: CASSQLISGAYYGYTF.